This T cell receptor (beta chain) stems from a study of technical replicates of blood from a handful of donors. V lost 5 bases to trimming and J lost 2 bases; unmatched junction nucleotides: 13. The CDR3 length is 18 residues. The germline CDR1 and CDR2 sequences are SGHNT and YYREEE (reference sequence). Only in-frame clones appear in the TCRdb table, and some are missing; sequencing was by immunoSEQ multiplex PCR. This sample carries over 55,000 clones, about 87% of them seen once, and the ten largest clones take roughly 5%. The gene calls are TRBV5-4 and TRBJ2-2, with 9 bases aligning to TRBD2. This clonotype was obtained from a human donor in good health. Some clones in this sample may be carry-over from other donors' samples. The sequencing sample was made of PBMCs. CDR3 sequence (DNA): TGTGCCAGCAGTCATAACGAGCGGGGGGATTTCAACACCGGGGAGCTGTTTTTT. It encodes CASSHNERGDFNTGELFF.